This T cell receptor (beta chain) was sequenced in a study of T cells after yellow fever vaccination. Study overall: The SMART-Seq v4 Ultra Low Input method served to prepare the low-cell-number fractions.

Overall study findings and caveats: A small proportion of clonotypes was detected in both the CD4 and CD8 compartments. Booster sampling recovered most clones from primary vaccination (around 96% CD4, approximately 90% CD8).

This clonotype appeared a few times. The antigen remains undetermined. V dropped 0 bases and J dropped 8 bases, with 10 bases sitting between them. The CDR3 length is 14 residues. A universal primer site and UMIs were added as TCR cDNA was made by 5'RACE template switching. One entry per CDR3 protein results from TCRdb running MiXCR on the 5' RACE reads. The sample contains under 550,000 distinct CDR3 sequences, around a fifth of which appear only once. The rearrangement joins TRBV12-3 or TRBV12-4 to TRBJ1-4; a possible D gene is TRBD1 (5 bases). The receptor's source is a man between 18 and 29 years old who received the YFV17D yellow fever vaccine. The material was PBMCs, obtained less than 25 days after the first yellow fever vaccination. CDR3 amino acids: CASSLAGQGEKLFF. The CDR3 DNA follows: TGTGCCAGCAGTTTAGCCGGCCAGGGAGAAAAACTGTTTTTT.